This T cell receptor beta chain emerged from a study of T-cell memory formation after mild COVID-19. Study-wide context: TCR clusters were mostly confined to one donor each.

The V gene's germline CDR1 is MNHEY and CDR2 SVGAGI. V lost 0 bases and J lost 0, with 17 bases in between. The CDR3 length is 18 residues. A note on this clonotype: The antigen is undetermined.

Findings and caveats of the study: Cross-reactive memory apparently joined, as some responding clones appeared in pre-infection memory.

Each CDR3 protein is one row after TCRdb ran MiXCR on the 5' RACE reads. The table has 580,000 or so distinct CDR3 sequences, 17% seen once. This receptor was obtained from an adult woman who had mild COVID-19 (a few samples of this study predate the infection). Cell type and time point are not known. The chain is built from TRBV6-5 and TRBJ1-2; the D gene is possibly TRBD1 (5 bases). Sequencing input: PBMCs or a T cell subset sorted from them (not recorded which). The CDR3 reads CASSYSLNRPLPNYGYTF. CDR3 in DNA: TGTGCCAGCAGTTACTCGTTGAACAGGCCTCTCCCTAACTATGGCTACACCTTC.